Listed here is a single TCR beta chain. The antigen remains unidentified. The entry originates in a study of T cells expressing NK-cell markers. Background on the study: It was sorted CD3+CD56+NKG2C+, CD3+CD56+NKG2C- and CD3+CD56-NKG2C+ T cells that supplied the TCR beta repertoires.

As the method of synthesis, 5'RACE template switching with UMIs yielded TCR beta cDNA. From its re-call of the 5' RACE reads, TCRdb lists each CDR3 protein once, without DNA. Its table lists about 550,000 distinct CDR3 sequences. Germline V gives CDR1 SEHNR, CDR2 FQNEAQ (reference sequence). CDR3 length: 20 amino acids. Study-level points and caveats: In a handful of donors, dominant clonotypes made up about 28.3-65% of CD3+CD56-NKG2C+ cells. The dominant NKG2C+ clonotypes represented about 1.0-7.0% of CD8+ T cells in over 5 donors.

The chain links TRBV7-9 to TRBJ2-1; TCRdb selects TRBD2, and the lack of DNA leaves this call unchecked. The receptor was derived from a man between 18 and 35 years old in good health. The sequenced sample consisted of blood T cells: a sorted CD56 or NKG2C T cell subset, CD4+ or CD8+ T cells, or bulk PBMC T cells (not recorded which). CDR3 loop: CASSLVTLAGGPSSINEQFF.